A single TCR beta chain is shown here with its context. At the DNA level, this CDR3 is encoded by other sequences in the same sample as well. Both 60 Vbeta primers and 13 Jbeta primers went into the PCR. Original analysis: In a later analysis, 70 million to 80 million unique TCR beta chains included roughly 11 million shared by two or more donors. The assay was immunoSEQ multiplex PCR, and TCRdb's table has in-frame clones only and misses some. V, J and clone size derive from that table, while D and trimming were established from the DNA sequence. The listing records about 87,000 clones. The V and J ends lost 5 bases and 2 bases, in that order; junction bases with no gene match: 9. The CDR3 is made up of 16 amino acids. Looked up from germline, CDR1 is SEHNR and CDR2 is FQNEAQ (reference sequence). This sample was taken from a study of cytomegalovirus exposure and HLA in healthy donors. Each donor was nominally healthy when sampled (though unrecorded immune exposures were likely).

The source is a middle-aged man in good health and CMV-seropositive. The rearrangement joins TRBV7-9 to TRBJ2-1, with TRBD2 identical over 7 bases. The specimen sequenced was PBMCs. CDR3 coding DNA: TGTGCCAGCAGCCCCCGGGGAGGGTCGGCCTACAATGAGCAGTTCTTC. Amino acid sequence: CASSPRGGSAYNEQFF.